The clone carrying this T cell receptor beta chain was detected only a few times. Its target is unknown. Thyroid surgery had not been preceded by any treatment in any patient. The data derive from a study of metastatic and nonmetastatic thyroid tumors. Looking at the study overall: Blood and tumor or nodule tissue repertoires from malignant and benign thyroid patients were compared.

CDR3 length: 17 residues. The trim removed 4 bases at V and 0 bases at J, leaving 12 bases unmatched. Germline V lookup: CDR1 SGHDT, CDR2 YYEEEE. Findings and caveats of the study: Malignant thyroid tumors reportedly exceeded benign nodules significantly in TCR beta diversity, with the difference appearing in blood and tumor.

In the study's own analysis: To classify distant metastasis in papillary thyroid cancer, a model was built from CDR3 differences across clinicopathological groups. Through MiXCR, TCRdb re-clonotyped the PCR reads. It is TCRdb's table, rather than the study itself, that gives the V and J calls and clone size. The sample lists around 29,000 clones; under 25% were seen once. This chain uses TRBV5-6 with TRBJ1-1, with TRBD1 identical over 7 bases. Sequencing used blood. The origin of this receptor is a female donor with papillary thyroid cancer or a benign thyroid nodule (not recorded which). Some clones in this sample may be carry-over from other donors' samples. CDR3 residues: CASSPGGTANLNTEAFF. DNA for the CDR3: TGTGCCAGCAGCCCGGGGGGGACAGCGAACTTGAACACTGAAGCTTTCTTT.